Below are 27 T cell receptor beta chains sequenced from a single sample in a study of human T cells and chemical hapten exposure. Time point: patch test 3, about 24 weeks after DPC sensitization. Regarding treatment: therapeutic diphenylcyclopropenone sensitization with weekly scalp DPC. One entry per CDR3 protein results from TCRdb running MiXCR on the RACE reads. This sample has about 190,000 distinct CDR3 sequences, with around 23% found just once. The sequencing here drew on whole blood, taken in connection with sensitization to the hapten diphenylcyclopropenone (DPC). These receptors all come from a woman in her thirties or forties with alopecia areata. Some clones in this sample may be carry-over from other donors' samples.

This clonotype was detected ten times or more. This chain connects TRBV9 to TRBJ2-2; 11 nucleotides agree with TRBD2. Germline CDR1 and CDR2: SGDLS and YYNGEE. Trimming cost V 0 bases and J 0 bases; bases outside gene matches: 4. The length of the CDR3 is 18 residues. CDR3 loop: CASSVALAGGANTGELFF. The DNA for the CDR3 is TGTGCCAGCAGCGTAGCTCTAGCGGGAGGTGCGAACACCGGGGAGCTGTTTTTT. Full variable domain (missing parts from reference TRBV9 and TRBJ2-2): DSGVTQTPKHLITATGQRVTLRCSPRSGDLSVYWYQQSLDQGLQFLIQYYNGEERAKGNILERFSAQQFPDLHSELNLSSLELGDSALYFCASSVALAGGANTGELFFGEGSRLTVL.

The rearrangement links TRBV28 to TRBJ2-7; TRBD1 agrees at 9 bases. J was trimmed by 3 bases and V by 2 bases; bases with no gene match: 5. Germline loops: CDR1 MDHEN, CDR2 SYDVKM. This CDR3 contains 15 residues. CDR3 nucleotide sequence: TGTGCCAGCAGTTTAAGGGACAGGGCTGTCTACGAGCAGTACTTC. This sequence encodes CASSLRDRAVYEQYF.

The chain has TRBV27 and TRBJ2-2; possibly TRBD2 for D (5 bases). Germline V gene sequence: CDR1 MNHEY, CDR2 SMNVEV (reference sequence). Between the trimmed V and J ends, which lost 2 bases and 7 bases, there was a span of 11 bases. CDR3 length: 14 amino acids. CDR3 in DNA: TGTGCCAGCAGTTTAGGGATGGGAGTCGGGGAGCTGTTTTTT. The encoded protein is CASSLGMGVGELFF.

This rearrangement joins TRBV11-2 to TRBJ2-2; 13 nucleotides match TRBD2. CDR1 SGHAT and CDR2 FQNNGV come from the germline V gene. V lost 5 bases and J lost 5; bases outside the gene matches: 5. The CDR3 is 16 amino acids. CDR3 sequence (DNA): TGTGCCAGCAGCATACTAGCGGGAGGGCCGACCGGGGAGCTGTTTTTT. This sequence encodes CASSILAGGPTGELFF.

This clonotype came up a few times. The chain combines TRBV28 with TRBJ1-5; TRBD1 is a possible D gene (6 bases). CDR3 length equals 13 residues. Per the germline V gene, CDR1 is MDHEN and CDR2 is SYDVKM. Trimming took off 4 bases at V and 9 bases at J, with 13 bases between the two ends. The CDR3 loop reads CASSSGALGPQHF. The CDR3 DNA follows: TGTGCCAGCAGTTCAGGGGCCTTAGGGCCCCAGCATTTT.

This chain connects TRBV20-1 to TRBJ2-3, with D unresolved. The CDR3 has 12 residues. V lost 5 bases, J lost 5 bases, and 11 bases lay in between. The germline gives CDR1 DFQATT, CDR2 SNEGSKA (reference sequence). CDR3 nucleotides: TGCAGTGCTCCTCAGCGCCGAGATACGCAGTATTTT. Its protein product is CSAPQRRDTQYF.

This clonotype has a handful of counts. At one end, the junction sequence differs from germline, possibly due to a read error. This chain links TRBV20-1 with TRBJ1-3; a possible D gene is TRBD1 (6 bases). Germline V gene sequence: CDR1 DFQATT, CDR2 SNEGSKA (reference sequence). The CDR3 runs to 13 residues. DNA of the CDR3: TGCAGTGCCAGAGAAAACAGGGCTGACACCATATATTTT. This translates into CSARENRADTIYF.

The genes are TRBV27 and TRBJ1-1; the D is unclear. Trimming pared 8 bases from V and 4 bases from J, leaving 14 bases between. CDR3 length: 13 amino acids. Germline V gene sequence: CDR1 MNHEY, CDR2 SMNVEV (reference sequence). The CDR3 DNA follows: TGTGCCAGCGTGGGGAGAGGGCGCACTGAAGCTTTCTTT. Protein product: CASVGRGRTEAFF.

CDR3: CASSATGGMKTQYF. The CDR3 DNA reads TGTGCCAGCAGTGCGACAGGGGGCATGAAGACCCAGTACTTC. This chain uses TRBV9 with TRBJ2-5; TRBD1 aligns across 10 bases. CDR1 and CDR2 from the germline V gene are SGDLS and YYNGEE. The J segment lost 6 bases and the V segment lost 5 bases, leaving 7 bases of the junction unmatched. The CDR3 spans 14 residues.

At least ten counts were recorded for this clonotype. The chain combines TRBV5-1 with TRBJ1-4; TRBD1 might be the D (6 bases). Germline CDR1 is SGHRS and CDR2 is YFSETQ. The CDR3 has 16 residues. The ends were cut back, 0 bases at V and 7 bases at J, with 16 bases in the middle. CDR3: CASSLAAGVVGEKLFF. CDR3 DNA: TGCGCCAGCAGCTTGGCCGCAGGGGTAGTAGGTGAAAAACTGTTTTTT.

This clonotype was counted a few times. V is TRBV28 and J is TRBJ1-5; 7 nucleotides line up with TRBD1. J lost 6 bases, V lost 7 bases, and 9 bases had no gene match. CDR1 is MDHEN and CDR2 is SYDVKM in the germline V gene. There are 14 residues in the CDR3. The CDR3 is CASILRGRSQPQHF. CDR3 nucleotide sequence: TGTGCCAGCATTCTGAGGGGGCGTAGTCAGCCCCAGCATTTT.

The J gene is TRBJ1-1, the V gene TRBV6-2 or TRBV6-3, with D unclear. CDR1 MNHEY and CDR2 SVGEGT come from the germline V gene. This CDR3 is built from 13 residues. Trimming shortened V by 2 bases and J by 9 bases, and 13 bases separated the two germline ends. Written as DNA, the CDR3 is TGTGCCAGCAGTTACGGTGCTGGACTCCAAGCTTTCTTT. It encodes CASSYGAGLQAFF.

V usage is TRBV5-1 and J usage is TRBJ2-7, with a tentative D call TRBD1 (5 bases). This CDR3 comprises 15 residues. The germline V gene has CDR1 SGHRS and CDR2 YFSETQ. Trimming left V 4 bases short and J 5 bases short, with 19 bases between. CDR3: CASSSNQGSLNEQYF. In DNA, the CDR3 is TGCGCCAGCAGCAGTAATCAGGGCTCTCTCAACGAGCAGTACTTC.

This clonotype was counted a few times. CDR3 nucleotide sequence: TGCAGTGCTAGCGGAGACGCTGGAAACACCATATATTTT. Translation: CSASGDAGNTIYF. The chain couples TRBV20-1 to TRBJ1-3; D uncertain. Trimming removed 3 bases from V and 2 bases from J, with 8 bases in between. This CDR3 region has 13 residues. Germline CDR1 reads DFQATT; CDR2 reads SNEGSKA (reference sequence).

This clonotype has just a few counts. The chain joins TRBV7-9 to TRBJ1-2, with TRBD1 matching 10 bases. This CDR3 spans 15 amino acids. Germline lookup yields CDR1 SEHNR and CDR2 FQNEAQ (reference sequence). J was trimmed by 0 bases and V by 5 bases; bases with no gene match: 3. CDR3 sequence reads: CASSGGTGANYGYTF. DNA for the CDR3: TGTGCCAGCAGCGGGGGGACAGGGGCTAACTATGGCTACACCTTC.

The J gene is TRBJ1-4, the V gene TRBV4-2, with no clear D. V shed 0 bases and J shed 5 bases, with 10 bases lying between them. The CDR3 extends over 15 amino acids. Germline CDR1 LGHNA, CDR2 YNFKEQ. This CDR3 reads CASSQEAGPNEKLFF. The CDR3 DNA sequence: TGTGCCAGCAGCCAAGAGGCCGGACCGAATGAAAAACTGTTTTTT.

This clonotype was seen more than once but under ten times. The chain couples TRBV11-3 to TRBJ2-1; D is uncertain. There are 12 residues in the CDR3. Germline CDR1 is SGHNT and CDR2 is YENEEA. V lost 5 bases and J lost 9, with 11 bases in between. This chain's CDR3 is CASSPPIGEQFF. In DNA form, the CDR3 reads TGTGCCAGCAGCCCACCCATTGGTGAGCAGTTCTTC.

This clonotype has just a few counts. The CDR3 DNA reads as TGTGCCAGCAGTTTGTGGGAATTCAAAAACATTCAGTACTTC. Residues: CASSLWEFKNIQYF. The J gene is TRBJ2-4, the V gene TRBV12-3 or TRBV12-4; no definite D call. The CDR3 has 14 amino acids. Trimming pared 3 bases from V and 3 bases from J, leaving 9 bases between.

This clonotype has a handful of counts. V usage is TRBV28 and J usage is TRBJ1-4; TRBD1 agrees at 8 bases. CDR1 is MDHEN and CDR2 is SYDVKM in the germline V gene. The CDR3 runs 17 residues. Losses at the gene ends were 4 bases for V and 7 bases for J; bases not matched to a gene: 14. The CDR3 DNA is TGTGCCAGCAGTTCCCGGCTCCCCGGGACAGGCATTGAAAAACTGTTTTTT. Translation gives CASSSRLPGTGIEKLFF.

This clonotype was detected only a few times. This rearrangement joins TRBV20-1 to TRBJ2-1, with a possible D match to TRBD2 (6 bases). Germline CDR1 DFQATT, CDR2 SNEGSKA (reference sequence). Trimming left V 5 bases short and J 4 bases short, with 18 bases between. The CDR3 is 15 amino acids. In DNA form, the CDR3 reads TGCAGTGCTGGAAAAGGGCGGGAACGGTACAATGAGCAGTTCTTC. The encoded protein is CSAGKGRERYNEQFF.

This clonotype was found a few times. CDR3 nucleotide sequence: TGCAGCGTTGGCCGGGACAGTCTCCCCCAAGAGACCCAGTACTTC. Translation gives CSVGRDSLPQETQYF. This chain links TRBV29-1 with TRBJ2-5, with 7 nucleotides matching TRBD1. CDR1 is SQVTM and CDR2 is ANQGSEA in the germline V gene. This CDR3 has 15 residues. V gave up 4 bases and J gave up 1 base; unmatched junction bases: 9.

The rearrangement uses TRBV18 and TRBJ2-3; D is uncertain. Looked up from germline, CDR1 is KGHSH and CDR2 is LQKENI. The CDR3 covers 16 residues. V was cut by 0 bases and J by 3 bases, with 13 bases left in between. CDR3 nucleotide sequence: TGTGCCAGCTCACCACCGGGCGGATTAAGAACAGATACGCAGTATTTT. It translates to CASSPPGGLRTDTQYF.

This clonotype has more than one count but fewer than ten. V gene TRBV5-1 combines with J gene TRBJ2-5; D possibly uses TRBD1 or TRBD2 (6 bases each). Between the trimmed V and J ends, which lost 4 bases and 2 bases, there was a span of 12 bases. Germline V lookup: CDR1 SGHRS, CDR2 YFSETQ. The CDR3 consists of 14 residues. The CDR3 loop reads CASSPWGAQETQYF. The CDR3 nucleotides are TGCGCCAGCAGCCCATGGGGGGCTCAAGAGACCCAGTACTTC.

The CDR3 nucleotides read TGTGCCATCAGTGAGTCCGCTAGCGGGATATCGGGGGAGCAGTACTTC. It yields the protein CAISESASGISGEQYF. The gene calls are TRBV10-3 and TRBJ2-7; 9 nucleotides line up with TRBD2. This CDR3 has 16 amino acids. Germline CDR1 ENHRY, CDR2 SYGVKD. V lost 0 bases, J lost 7 bases, and 10 bases stayed unmatched.

The V and J genes are TRBV4-2 and TRBJ1-1, with D tentatively TRBD1 (5 bases). The CDR3 loop spans 13 amino acids. The V end was cut by 2 bases, the J end by 6 bases, with 10 bases between. Germline values: CDR1 LGHNA, CDR2 YNFKEQ. CDR3: CASSQIQGSEAFF. As DNA, the CDR3 is TGTGCCAGCAGCCAAATCCAGGGTTCTGAAGCTTTCTTT.

This clonotype was detected ten times or more. The V gene is TRBV28, the J gene TRBJ2-7, with D tentatively TRBD1 (5 bases). Germline-derived CDR1 and CDR2 are MDHEN and SYDVKM. The CDR3 loop spans 15 amino acids. The V gene lost 2 bases and the J gene lost 2 bases, with 13 bases spanning the gap. The CDR3 DNA is TGTGCCAGCAGTTTACGCCAGGGCCTGACCTACGAGCAGTACTTC. Protein product: CASSLRQGLTYEQYF.

V and J are TRBV29-1 and TRBJ2-3; D is undetermined. Per the germline V gene, CDR1 is SQVTM and CDR2 is ANQGSEA. This CDR3 region has 14 residues. V was clipped by 4 bases and J by 2 bases, with 13 bases between them. The CDR3 here is CSVAVLEATDTQYF. The CDR3 DNA follows: TGCAGCGTTGCGGTCCTAGAGGCCACAGATACGCAGTATTTT.